This entry features one T cell receptor (beta chain) sequence. Its antigen remains unidentified. One end of the junction does not line up with germline, which may come from a read error. TCRdb passed the 5' RACE reads through MiXCR, listing each CDR3 protein once. Of about 660,000 distinct CDR3 sequences listed, approximately 9% are singletons. Germline CDR1 and CDR2: SGHDT and YYEEEE. The CDR3 has 18 residues. These data originate in a study of identical twins. Study-level points and caveats: There is a chance that invariant MAIT and iNKT cells partially muddied zero-insertion analyses.

The sample was also linked to a second study, of yellow fever vaccine responses in identical twins.

This chain links TRBV5-6 with TRBJ2-2; D unresolved. The receptor comes from a woman aged 18-30 years in good health. Sequences were obtained from PBMCs. The CDR3 is CTSSLIRSLNANTGELFF. DNA for the CDR3: TGTACCAGCAGCTTGATCAGAAGCCTCAATGCGAACACCGGGGAGCTGTTTTTT.